These T cell receptor beta chains were read from a single sample in a study of OX40 agonist ivuxolimab in advanced cancers. Assay: immunoSEQ multiplex PCR; the TCRdb copy retains only in-frame clones and omits some. The profile covers more than 45,000 clones, with around four fifths appearing a single time and about 3.1% taken by the ten largest. The sample was CD4+ or CD8+ T cells sorted from blood, taken in a trial of the OX40 agonist ivuxolimab. The receptors stem from an adult with an advanced solid tumor such as melanoma, head and neck, liver or kidney cancer. Both conserved end residues are part of each CDR3. A D gene is named only where the DNA matches it firmly. The listing skips clone size in some rows; elsewhere it reads once, few, many or a size class.

V	size	D	J	DNA	CDR3
TRBV6-1	-	TRBD1	TRBJ2-3	TGTGCCAGCAGCGACAGGGCCCCCACAGATACGCAGTATTTT	CASSDRAPTDTQYF
TRBV10-3	-	TRBD1	TRBJ1-4	TGTGCCATCAGTTCCGGACAGGGCGGTAGGACTAATGAAAAACTGTTTTTT	CAISSGQGGRTNEKLFF
TRBV5-6	-	TRBD2	TRBJ2-2	TGTGCCAGCAGCTTGAACCAGCGGGGTCACACCGGGGAGCTGTTTTTT	CASSLNQRGHTGELFF
TRBV4-3	-	-	TRBJ2-3	TGCGCCAGCAGCCAAAGGCAGGGCACAGATACGCAGTATTTT	CASSQRQGTDTQYF
TRBV30	-	TRBD1	TRBJ1-2	TGTGCCTGCCAGGGGGGGAACTATGGCTACACCTTC	CACQGGNYGYTF
TRBV6-5	-	TRBD1	TRBJ1-3	TGTGCCAGCAGCTCGGGACAGGGAATAAACACCATATATTTT	CASSSGQGINTIYF
TRBV6-5	-	TRBD1	TRBJ2-2	TGTGCCACCGAAAGGGGGCGGTCCGGGGAGCTGTTTTTT	CATERGRSGELFF
TRBV6-1	-	-	TRBJ2-5	TGTGCCAGCAGCCAACCGCTTGAGACCCAGTACTTC	CASSQPLETQYF
TRBV9	-	TRBD2	TRBJ2-7	TGTGCCAGCAGCGTAGGTGATGGGCTAGCGGGGGCCTACGAGCAGTACTTC	CASSVGDGLAGAYEQYF
TRBV7-8	few	-	TRBJ1-1	TGTGCCAGCAGCTTAGACAGGGTGGGGAACACTGAAGCTTTCTTT	CASSLDRVGNTEAFF